This TCR beta chain appears in the sequencing data of a study of T cell responses to AZD1222 COVID-19 vaccine. Whole-study results and caveats: The donor cohort was predominantly white British with a female majority, and clonal diversity may have been underestimated. Nearly half of spike-specific TCRs reportedly target unmutated variant regions. Repertoires were sampled only after the peak T cell response. Spike-specific TCR breadth and depth went up after people got two AZD1222 doses.

The table came from immunoSEQ multiplex PCR; TCRdb's copy has only in-frame clones and leaves some out. Altogether tens of thousands of clones are present, more than 70% being singletons, with the ten largest covering about 14%. Concerning this clone itself: Its matching antigen is unknown.

This receptor was taken from an adult in good health. The sequences come from peripheral blood, collected on day 0 of AZD1222 vaccination.

CDR3 amino acids: CASRIGQGGSYTF. CDR3 in DNA: TGCGCCAGCAGAATCGGACAGGGCGGTAGCTACACCTTC. V and J are TRBV23-1 and TRBJ1-2, with 8 nucleotides matching TRBD1. TRBV23-1 is known as an ORF, though its function is uncertain. The CDR3 contains 13 residues. J lost 9 bases, V lost 6 bases, and 9 bases had no gene match.